The clone carrying this T cell receptor beta chain was detected once. The sample belongs to a study of cytomegalovirus exposure and HLA in healthy donors. Study summary: Sequencing of 150 million to 200 million T cells in an earlier analysis found 100 million or so unique TCR beta sequences.

In the PCR, 60 Vbeta and 13 Jbeta primers were used. Per the study methods: Counted up in a later analysis, unique TCR beta chains came to around 80 million, with about 9.9 million shared. Produced via immunoSEQ multiplex PCR; TCRdb's table is partial and in-frame only. Clone size and V and J calls were adopted from that table, with D and trimming inferred from the DNA. The table has about 69,000 clones, about 70% seen once. Though probably carrying unrecorded immune exposures, donors were nominally healthy at sampling. Germline V gene data show CDR1 as SGHVS and CDR2 as FQNEAQ. The CDR3 has 13 amino acids. Trimming took 5 bases from V and 7 from J, leaving 12 bases between them.

The sequenced material came from PBMCs. The sequence came from a woman in her twenties or thirties in good health and CMV-seropositive. This chain links TRBV7-8 with TRBJ1-5; D gene uncertain. The CDR3 loop reads CASSPIHEQPQHF. CDR3 nucleotides: TGTGCCAGCAGCCCCATTCACGAGCAGCCCCAGCATTTT.